These T cell receptor beta chains were read from a single sample in a study of post-analysis software for immune sequencing data. TCRdb reanalysed the PCR reads using MiXCR and keeps one entry per CDR3 protein. Of some 800,000 distinct CDR3 sequences listed, about 45% are singletons. The sample comprised blood. These receptors all come from a girl aged 10 to 17 with multiple sclerosis. The conserved cysteine and the conserved F or W are not part of the CDR3 here.

V gene | CDR3 protein
TRBV6-6 | ASSYVWDREETQY
TRBV20-1 | SARLTGTTETQY
TRBV12-3/TRBV12-4 | ASSLTPTGVLNNEQF
TRBV7-9 | ASSRPRIGTDTQY
TRBV21-1 | ASRGIYYEQY
TRBV9 | ASSVGTAGWTQY
TRBV6-1 | ASSIRTAYEQY
TRBV7-9 | ASSPSGRSDTQY
TRBV20-1 | SARRARQF
TRBV13 | ASSSGPKRGQETQY
TRBV29-1 | GGLTGDYEQY
TRBV20-1 | SARGTSGTDNEQF
TRBV4-2 | ASSQGGQMTEAF
TRBV20-1 | SARGQGYNSPLH
TRBV15 | ATSRLTGYNYEQY
TRBV12-3/TRBV12-4 | ASSLPLGSSYNEQF
TRBV7-9 | VTLGQGGDTEAF
TRBV7-2 | ASSLAPFNEQF
TRBV27 | ASGGSFRDEQF
TRBV10-3 | AISASSGTEGEQF
TRBV24-1 | ATGDPDSSDYGYT
TRBV9 | ASSVAGNRANEQF
TRBV12-3/TRBV12-4 | ASSPSGAGELF
TRBV5-5 | ASSLLPNRTTNEKLF
TRBV2 | ASSAPLAGGYNEQF
TRBV7-8 | ASSLSQGYSYEQY
TRBV6-1 | ASSARVGQGEQF
TRBV6-1 | ASSAGTGSGGWF
TRBV20-1 | SARTASGTKYNEQF
TRBV15 | ATSRATSGIRKETQY
TRBV5-1 | ASSPLTGEPYEQY
TRBV7-7 | ASSFWSGTQLLAKNIQY
TRBV10-3 | ATQGQGQETQY
TRBV4-3 | ASSQETSGSADTQY
TRBV27 | ASSPQRELDTRY
TRBV25-1 | AGSPAWGNYGYT
TRBV7-9 | ASSPTGGQVNEQF
TRBV11-3 | ASSLDITTVAGLDEQF
TRBV20-1 | SAMDRANTEAF
TRBV9 | ASSVQGLAGAGTDTQY
TRBV10-3 | AISESTRGVRGYNEQF
TRBV29-1 | SVAQASYEQY
TRBV20-1 | SARRADVAKNIQY
TRBV7-2 | ASSLSSSPGASYEQY
TRBV12-3/TRBV12-4 | ASSPLLGPQH
TRBV7-2 | ASKSGRLAKNIQY
TRBV12-3/TRBV12-4 | ASSASGGAQY
TRBV5-5 | ASSLTGLADSYEQY
TRBV12-3/TRBV12-4 | ASSPTGRTQYNEQF
TRBV15 | ATSRDGTGELF
TRBV24-1 | ATTTGRNTGELF
TRBV12-3/TRBV12-4 | ASRLGAVYQETQY
TRBV5-1 | ASSLAPAGGPGELF
TRBV7-2 | ASSLPSWEVGPDTQY
TRBV4-1 | ASSQGEITETQY
TRBV29-1 | SVEGIVGEKLF
TRBV12-3/TRBV12-4 | ASSLGDSSTDTQY
TRBV25-1 | ASSGGAKSYEQY